The clone carrying this T cell receptor beta chain has more than one count but fewer than ten. The antigen remains undetermined. The data stem from a study of identical twins. Regarding the study as a whole: The models gave estimates that fell short of the out-of-frame TCR alpha sharing seen in monozygotic twins.

Each cDNA held unique molecular identifiers, and template switching gave it a universal primer site. TCRdb reanalysed the 5' RACE reads using MiXCR and keeps one entry per CDR3 protein. The profile shows around 550,000 distinct CDR3 sequences, 13% to 15% of them singletons. This CDR3 is 12 amino acids long. The V gene's germline CDR1 is DFQATT and CDR2 SNEGSKA (reference sequence). The sample was also linked to a second study, of yellow fever vaccine responses in identical twins. According to that study: Twins' vaccine T cell response reportedly gave the appearance of partial convergence and partial personalization.

This sequence originates from a woman under 30 in good health. The V and J genes are TRBV20-1 and TRBJ1-1, with a possible D match to TRBD1 (5 bases). What was sequenced was CD4+ T cells sorted from blood. The CDR3 protein is CRSGLFNTEAFF. In DNA, the CDR3 is TGCAGGTCGGGGCTCTTCAACACTGAAGCTTTCTTT.